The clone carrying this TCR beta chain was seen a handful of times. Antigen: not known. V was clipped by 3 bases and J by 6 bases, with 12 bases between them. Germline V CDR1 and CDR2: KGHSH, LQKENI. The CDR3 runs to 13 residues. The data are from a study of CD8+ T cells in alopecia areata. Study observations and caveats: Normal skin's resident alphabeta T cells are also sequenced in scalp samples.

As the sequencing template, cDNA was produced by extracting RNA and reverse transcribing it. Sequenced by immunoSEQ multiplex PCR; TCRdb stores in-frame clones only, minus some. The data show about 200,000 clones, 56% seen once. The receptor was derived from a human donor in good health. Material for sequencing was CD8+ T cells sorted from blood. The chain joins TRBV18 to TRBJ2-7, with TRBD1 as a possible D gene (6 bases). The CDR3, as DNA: TGTGCCAGCTCACCCTCCCAGGGGATCGAGCAGTACTTC. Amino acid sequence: CASSPSQGIEQYF.